The following is a TCR beta chain sequence with its context. Original methodology: Estimation of nucleated cell counts relied on the amplification of reference gene primers. Here immunoSEQ multiplex PCR was the method, and the copy in TCRdb shows in-frame clones only, minus some. V, J and clone size derive from that table, while D and trimming were established from the DNA sequence. Of over 150,000 clones detected, over 80% appear once; the ten largest clones hold under 3.5%. This CDR3 has 15 residues. The germline V and J ends were trimmed by 2 bases and 4 bases, with 12 bases remaining between them. Germline V gene data show CDR1 as MDHEN and CDR2 as SYDVKM. This sample is part of a study of blood T cell repertoires in COVID-19. About the research overall: Some COVID-19 samples were acute and others convalescent; all came from the United States, Italy and Spain.

The receptor was derived from a woman aged 60-75 years with acute or convalescent COVID-19. Sequencing was done on a sample of peripheral blood. The rearrangement links TRBV28 to TRBJ1-5, with a possible D match to TRBD1 (5 bases). The CDR3 loop reads CASSLQGPINQPQHF. CDR3 nucleotide sequence: TGTGCCAGCAGTTTACAGGGCCCAATTAATCAGCCCCAGCATTTT.